This T cell receptor beta chain was identified during a study of graft-versus-host responses after intestinal transplantation. Overall study findings and caveats: High graft-versus-host to host-versus-graft T cell clonal ratios marked allografts of patients with graft-donor macrochimerism. Present in recipient marrow, GvH clones included some that appeared first in ileum or blood.

The ends lost 4 bases at V and 2 bases at J; junction bases unmatched: 6. This CDR3 contains 15 residues. Germline V gene sequence: CDR1 SGHRS, CDR2 YFSETQ. Either the posterior iliac crest or another site supplied the post-transplant bone marrow. Clones were sequenced by immunoSEQ multiplex PCR, and TCRdb holds only the in-frame ones, with some missing. The sample consists of over 60,000 clones, over 85% of them appearing once. On this clone: Its antigen is unidentified.

Specimen: bone marrow, collected 734 days after intestinal transplantation. The chain combines TRBV5-1 with TRBJ1-2, with 9 bases aligning to TRBD1. The TCR originated in a human patient who received an intestinal transplant, so some T cells may come from the graft donor. CDR3 amino acids: CASSPNRGQNYGYTF. As DNA, the CDR3 is TGCGCCAGCAGCCCCAACAGGGGGCAAAACTATGGCTACACCTTC.